A single T cell receptor (beta chain) is shown here with its context. Original analysis: Counts of nucleated cells, estimated from reference gene primer amplification, were obtained. Clones were sequenced by immunoSEQ multiplex PCR, and TCRdb holds only the in-frame ones, with some missing. The V and J calls and clone size are taken from that table; D and trimming were inferred from the DNA. There are 200,000 to 300,000 clones in the sample; 84% occur only once, and about 1.6% lies in the top ten. This CDR3 has 15 residues. The V gene's germline CDR1 is MNHEY and CDR2 SVGAGI. The germline V and J ends were trimmed by 0 bases and 4 bases, with 11 bases remaining between them. This sample is drawn from a study of blood T cell repertoires in COVID-19.

The clonotype originates from a woman in her forties who had recovered from COVID-19. Sequenced material: peripheral blood. The rearrangement links TRBV6-5 to TRBJ2-3; TRBD1 might be the D (6 bases). CDR3 residues: CASSYSTQGADTQYF. The CDR3 coding sequence is TGTGCCAGCAGTTACTCGACACAGGGCGCAGATACGCAGTATTTT.